The sequence of this TCR beta chain was determined in a study of blood T cell repertoires in COVID-19. Seattle enrolled patients during active infection and tracked them longitudinally. Data came from immunoSEQ multiplex PCR; TCRdb stores just in-frame clones and leaves some out. The data show 200,000 or so clones, roughly 90% seen once. The sequence came from a man aged 55 to 70 with COVID-19, enrolled during active disease. The sample was peripheral blood.

The CDR3 DNA reads as TGCGCCAGCACGTTATCGGCGGGAGGGTACACAGATACGCAGTATTTT. Translation gives CASTLSAGGYTDTQYF. V usage is TRBV5-1 and J usage is TRBJ2-3; 9 nucleotides match TRBD2. Germline values: CDR1 SGHRS, CDR2 YFSETQ. CDR3 size: 16 residues. V lost 6 bases to trimming and J lost 2 bases; unmatched junction nucleotides: 10.